This T cell receptor (beta chain) derives from a study of CD8+ T cells in alopecia areata (dated by TCRdb to 2016 to 2019). For the wider study: Treated patients were enrolled in an open-label pilot trial of oral tofacitinib at 5 to 10 mg twice daily for moderate-to-severe alopecia areata. Patients stayed on tofacitinib for 6 to 18 months and then had 6 months of follow-up off drug so that delayed response and recurrence could be assessed. For the treated patients, the SALT score, which quantifies what percentage of scalp surface area is affected, served as the measure of disease severity. In both human patients and the C3H/HeJ mouse model, the study applied high-throughput TCRbeta sequencing to look at T cell clonal expansion in alopecia areata. On the human side, TCRbeta sequencing was run on scalp tissue and on sorted CD4+ and CD8+ peripheral blood T cells from healthy controls and from alopecia areata patients with either patchy or totalis/universalis disease. Biopsies were taken from tofacitinib-treated patients at baseline and at 4 and 24 weeks of treatment, and a later scalp biopsy was taken in several of the tofacitinib-treated patients. Scalp clonality was compared across normal scalp (n=4), patchy alopecia areata scalp (n=8), and alopecia totalis/universalis scalp (n=8). RNA was extracted with the PAXgene miRNA kit for fixed scalp, the miRNeasy kit for PBMCs, and the RNeasy kit for mouse skin. TCRbeta CDR3 regions were amplified by immunoSEQ multiplex PCR with 35 Vbeta forward and 13 Jbeta reverse primers.

This specimen's time point label, interpreted: more than three weeks on oral tofacitinib. The treatment or condition label, read with the paper, signifies: oral pan-JAK inhibitor, 5-10 mg twice daily. Lesional scalp punch biopsies and peripheral blood were obtained from alopecia areata patients. PBMCs were separated by density centrifugation and stained for CD3, CD4 and CD8, after which CD4+ and CD8+ T cells were sorted on a FACSAria. The receptor library was made with the immunoSEQ multiplex PCR assay. For TCR sequencing, RNA was extracted from every sample and reverse transcribed into cDNA to serve as template. SuperScript III was used to make first-strand cDNA, primed with a 2:1 mix of oligo-dT and random hexamers. A synthetic immune receptor repertoire was used to measure amplification bias, and any remaining bias was corrected computationally. As for how the authors treated the data: Raw reads were preprocessed to remove errors, and CDR3 was defined according to IMGT conventions as the region from the conserved cysteine to phenylalanine. Clonality was computed by normalizing Shannon entropy by log2 of the number of productive unique TCRs and subtracting the result from 1. Whether scalp clones were CD4 or CD8 was inferred by matching scalp TCRbeta sequences against CD4 and CD8 repertoires sorted from blood. The table comes from immuneACCESS by way of TCRdb, which keeps in-frame sequences with V and J called. Part of the clones is missing from these tables; in studies checked, under half for an unresolved V gene and the rest for unknown reasons. D and trimming come from the DNA, and the V and J calls and clone size come from that table. The sample table lists about 140,000 clones, around 86% of them with a count of one. Clones ranked in the top ten supply approximately 13% of the sample.

A note on this clone: What this receptor recognizes is not known. No much larger clonotype is one base removed from it; base qualities were not supplied.

The germline ends are 10 bases apart after V is trimmed by 0 bases and J by 4 bases. The CDR1 and CDR2 encoded by the germline V gene (reference sequence) are LNHNV and YYDKDF. The CDR3 runs 15 amino acids, cysteine and phenylalanine included. Only the CDR3 DNA stays, 45 bases, in frame from base 1. The investigation overall reported the following: Because the treated cohort was small and had only one nonresponder, larger studies are needed to examine links between baseline CD8+ expansion and response. During tofacitinib treatment, many expanded lesional clones stuck around in both scalp and blood, and this persistence may partly explain why relapse happens after treatment is stopped. Unlike mouse skin, where gammadelta T cells dominate, normal human skin contains resident alphabeta T cells that get sequenced too, which complicates analysis of the scalp TCR repertoire. Compared with mice, TCR sequences shared between patients were less clear, possibly partly because of HLA diversity across the patient population. With tofacitinib, both scalp clonality and the number of expanded CD8+ clones among the top 100 scalp clones went down significantly. Compared with normal scalp, lesional scalp had higher clonality and more expanded CD8+ clones, particularly in alopecia totalis/universalis, a pattern that suggests antigenic drive.

This clonotype originated in a human donor with alopecia areata. The chain employs TRBV15 and TRBJ1-5; the D gene lacks a confident call. Source: CD8+ T cells sorted from blood, taken at week 4, from a patient treated with tofacitinib. The base sequence is TGTGCCACCAGCAGAGAAGACGGTTATAATCAGCCCCAGCATTTT. Translated, this is CATSREDGYNQPQHF.